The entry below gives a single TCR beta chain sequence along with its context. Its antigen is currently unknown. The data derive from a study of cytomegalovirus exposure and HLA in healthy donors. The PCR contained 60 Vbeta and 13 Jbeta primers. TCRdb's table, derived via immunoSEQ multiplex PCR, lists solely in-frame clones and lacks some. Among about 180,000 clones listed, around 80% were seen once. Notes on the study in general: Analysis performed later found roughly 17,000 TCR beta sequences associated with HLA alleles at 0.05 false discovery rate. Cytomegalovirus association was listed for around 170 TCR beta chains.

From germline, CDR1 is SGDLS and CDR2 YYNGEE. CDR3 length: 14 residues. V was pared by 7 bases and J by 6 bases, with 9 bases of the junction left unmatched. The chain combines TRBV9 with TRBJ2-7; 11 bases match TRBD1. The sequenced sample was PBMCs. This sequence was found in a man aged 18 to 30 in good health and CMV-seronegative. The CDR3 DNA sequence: TGTGCCAGCGGGCCAGGGACAGGGGGAGGCGAGCAGTACTTC. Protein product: CASGPGTGGGEQYF.